The clone carrying this T cell receptor beta chain rates as large. TCRdb re-derived calls from the PCR reads in MiXCR, one entry per CDR3 protein. The table has more than 15,000 distinct CDR3 sequences, approximately 40% seen once. V lost 5 bases and J lost 5; bases outside the gene matches: 6. CDR1 is SGHTA and CDR2 is FQGNSA in the germline V gene. The CDR3 covers 15 residues. The data were taken from a study of tumor-infiltrating lymphocytes in oesophageal squamous cell carcinoma. This rearrangement joins TRBV7-2 to TRBJ2-1, with TRBD1 identical over 10 bases. Sequencing was carried out using normal esophageal tissue next to the tumor. The clonotype originates from a male donor with esophageal squamous cell carcinoma. CDR3 DNA: TGTGCCAGCAGCCCCCAGGGACAGGGGCACAATGAGCAGTTCTTC. Translating it yields CASSPQGQGHNEQFF. Drawing the rest from reference TRBV7-2 and TRBJ2-1, the complete variable domain is GAGVSQSPSNKVTEKGKDVELRCDPISGHTALYWYRQSLGQGLEFLIYFQGNSAPDKSGLPSDRFSAERTGGSVSTLTIQRTQQEDSAVYLCASSPQGQGHNEQFFGPGTRLTVL.